Listed here are 18 T cell receptor beta chains from one sample, sequenced in a study of T-cell memory formation after mild COVID-19. One entry per CDR3 protein, called by TCRdb with MiXCR from the 5' RACE reads. The sample records tens of thousands of distinct CDR3 sequences, under 8% being singletons. The source material was PBMCs or a T cell subset sorted from them (not recorded which). The receptors shown here come from a man between 18 and 35 years old who had mild COVID-19 (a few samples of this study predate the infection). Cell type and time point are not known.

This clonotype was detected ten times or more. The chain has TRBV28 and TRBJ1-6, with 10 bases identical to TRBD1. The CDR3 sequence is 14 residues long. Trimming cost V 4 bases and J 10 bases; bases outside gene matches: 4. Germline values: CDR1 MDHEN, CDR2 SYDVKM. CDR3 in amino acids: CASSSDRGRSPLHF. Here the CDR3 DNA reads TGTGCCAGCAGTTCGGACAGGGGGAGGTCACCCCTCCACTTT.

The J gene is TRBJ2-7, the V gene TRBV2; maybe TRBD2 (5 bases). V was pared by 6 bases and J by 4 bases, with 13 bases between. Germline V gene data show CDR1 as SNHLY and CDR2 as FYNNEI. The CDR3 contains 13 residues. For the CDR3, the DNA is TGTGCCAGCAGACTAGGAGGACTTTACGAGCAGTACTTC. Amino acids: CASRLGGLYEQYF.

Many counts were recorded for this clonotype. The chain has TRBV29-1 and TRBJ2-2; maybe TRBD1 (5 bases). The CDR3 has 14 residues. Trimming shortened V by 1 base and J by 3 bases, and 9 bases separated the two germline ends. Germline lookup yields CDR1 SQVTM and CDR2 ANQGSEA. The CDR3 spells CSVEGAGHTGELFF. The CDR3 region has the DNA TGCAGCGTTGAAGGAGCAGGGCACACCGGGGAGCTGTTTTTT.

This clonotype was picked up many times. The chain carries TRBV15 and TRBJ2-2; tentative D call: TRBD2 (5 bases). This CDR3 is built from 15 residues. V was trimmed by 5 bases and J by 3 bases, leaving 13 bases between them. Germline V gene data show CDR1 as LNHNV and CDR2 as YYDKDF (reference sequence). The DNA for the CDR3 is TGTGCCACCAGCTCAGGCGGGCTCGACACCGGGGAGCTGTTTTTT. Its translation: CATSSGGLDTGELFF.

This clonotype was seen a few times. V and J are TRBV5-5 and TRBJ2-5; D gene uncertain. V shed 0 bases and J shed 13 bases, with 13 bases lying between them. Germline values: CDR1 SGHKS, CDR2 YYEKEE (reference sequence). This CDR3 region has 12 residues. The CDR3: CASSLEARSPYF. CDR3 nucleotides: TGTGCCAGCAGCTTGGAGGCTAGGTCTCCGTACTTC.

The chain recombines TRBV7-9 with TRBJ2-1; perhaps TRBD2 as D (5 bases). The CDR3 length is 15 residues. The germline V and J ends were trimmed by 3 bases and 1 base, with 10 bases remaining between them. Germline CDR1 is SEHNR and CDR2 is FQNEAQ (reference sequence). The CDR3 nucleotides are TGTGCCAGCAGCTTCCGGGGATCATCCTACAATGAGCAGTTCTTC. Translating it yields CASSFRGSSYNEQFF.

This clonotype was observed at least ten times. V gene TRBV29-1 combines with J gene TRBJ2-7, with 7 bases identical to TRBD1. The CDR3 runs to 13 residues. Germline trimming cut 6 bases from V and 2 bases from J; bases unmatched to any gene: 7. The V gene's germline CDR1 is SQVTM and CDR2 ANQGSEA. Here the CDR3 reads CSVTGANAYEQYF. The CDR3 DNA sequence: TGCAGCGTCACAGGGGCCAATGCCTACGAGCAGTACTTC.

V and J are TRBV5-1 and TRBJ2-2, with TRBD1 as a possible D gene (5 bases). The CDR3 is 15 residues long. The germline gives CDR1 SGHRS, CDR2 YFSETQ. V was pared by 0 bases and J by 4 bases, with 10 bases between. The CDR3 nucleotides are TGCGCCAGCAGCTTGGAGTCTCAGGGCACCGGGGAGCTGTTTTTT. Translated, it gives CASSLESQGTGELFF.

In this sample, this clonotype turned up a few times. A much larger clone differs from this one at a single base, so this may be a read error. The chain employs TRBV7-2 and TRBJ2-3; D uncertain. CDR3 size: 13 residues. Per the germline V gene, CDR1 is SGHTA and CDR2 is FQGNSA. This CDR3 reads CASSSGPPDPQYF. The CDR3 nucleotides are TGTGCCAGCAGCTCGGGCCCTCCAGATCCGCAGTATTTT.

This chain links TRBV4-2 with TRBJ2-5; TRBD1 might be the D (7 bases). V was clipped by 4 bases and J by 4 bases, with 19 bases between them. The CDR3 has 16 residues. CDR1 is LGHNA and CDR2 is YNFKEQ in the germline V gene. In DNA form, the CDR3 reads TGTGCCAGCAGCCGGGAACAGGGGCGGGGAGGAGAGACCCAGTACTTC. Protein sequence: CASSREQGRGGETQYF.

This clonotype was detected ten times or more. The DNA for the CDR3 is TGTGCCAGCAGTTACGGCTTATGGGGCCCTAAGCATTTT. Translation: CASSYGLWGPKHF. The chain links TRBV27 to TRBJ1-5, with D possibly TRBD1 on 5 matching bases. The V end lost 4 bases, the J end lost 14 bases, and 18 bases lay between the germline ends. CDR1 is MNHEY and CDR2 is SMNVEV in the germline V gene (reference sequence). The CDR3 sequence is 13 residues long.

This chain links TRBV5-1 with TRBJ2-1; TRBD2 aligns across 13 bases. Germline V gene lookup returns CDR1 SGHRS and CDR2 YFSETQ. This CDR3 is built from 17 residues. The trim removed 4 bases at V and 7 bases at J, leaving 11 bases unmatched. The CDR3 sequence is CASSPSPLAGGRNEQFF. DNA for the CDR3: TGCGCCAGCAGCCCCTCCCCACTAGCGGGGGGGCGTAATGAGCAGTTCTTC.

This clonotype was picked up many times. The chain employs TRBV2 and TRBJ2-3; D gene ambiguous. The germline V gene encodes CDR1 SNHLY and CDR2 FYNNEI. V dropped 2 bases and J dropped 5 bases, with 11 bases sitting between them. The CDR3 is made up of 14 amino acids. CDR3 nucleotides: TGTGCCAGCAGTGAACTAGACGGAATAGATACGCAGTATTTT. Translating gives CASSELDGIDTQYF. The whole variable domain, remainder taken from reference TRBV2 and TRBJ2-3, is EPEVTQTPSHQVTQMGQEVILRCVPISNHLYFYWYRQILGQKVEFLVSFYNNEISEKSEIFDDQFSVERPDGSNFTLKIRSTKLEDSAMYFCASSELDGIDTQYFGPGTRLTVL.

This clonotype was recorded at least ten times. V is TRBV7-2 and J is TRBJ1-2; TRBD1 is a possible D gene (6 bases). V lost 5 bases, J lost 2 bases, and 6 bases lay in between. The CDR3 runs 12 residues. CDR1 is SGHTA and CDR2 is FQGNSA in the germline V gene. The CDR3 coding sequence is TGTGCCAGCAGCGACAGGAACTATGGCTACACCTTC. This encodes CASSDRNYGYTF. The full variable domain, completed using reference TRBV7-2 and TRBJ1-2, is GAGVSQSPSNKVTEKGKDVELRCDPISGHTALYWYRQSLGQGLEFLIYFQGNSAPDKSGLPSDRFSAERTGGSVSTLTIQRTQQEDSAVYLCASSDRNYGYTFGSGTRLTVV.

Many counts were recorded for this clonotype. The J gene is TRBJ1-3, the V gene TRBV20-1; the D gene is possibly TRBD1 (6 bases). V lost 0 bases and J lost 4, with 16 bases in between. The CDR3 spans 16 residues. Germline CDR1 and CDR2: DFQATT and SNEGSKA (reference sequence). The CDR3 spells CSAREVDSGEGNTIYF. For the CDR3, the DNA is TGCAGTGCTAGAGAAGTGGACTCAGGGGAAGGAAACACCATATATTTT.

The rearrangement joins TRBV29-1 to TRBJ2-1, with D possibly being TRBD2 (5 bases). The CDR3 contains 10 residues. The ends were cut back, 6 bases at V and 9 bases at J, with 9 bases in the middle. Germline V gives CDR1 SQVTM, CDR2 ANQGSEA. CDR3 in amino acids: CSVRAVEQFF. DNA for the CDR3: TGCAGCGTACGAGCGGTTGAGCAGTTCTTC.

This clonotype was observed a few times. This chain joins TRBV6-6 and TRBJ1-1; D gene uncertain. The CDR3 is made up of 14 amino acids. Looked up from germline, CDR1 is MNHNY and CDR2 is SVGAGI (reference sequence). The V end was cut by 4 bases, the J end by 1 base, with 10 bases between. CDR3 in amino acids: CASSSHAGNTEAFF. In DNA form, the CDR3 reads TGTGCCAGCAGTTCCCATGCAGGGAACACTGAAGCTTTCTTT.

This clonotype showed up just a few times. This rearrangement joins TRBV11-2 to TRBJ2-1, with 10 positions matching TRBD2. Unmatched junction bases numbered 10, after V lost 7 bases and J lost 10 bases. Germline V gene lookup returns CDR1 SGHAT and CDR2 FQNNGV. The CDR3 is 14 residues long. The CDR3: CASTSTSGRREQFF. CDR3 nucleotides: TGTGCCAGCACCTCGACTAGCGGGCGGAGGGAGCAGTTCTTC.